This TCR beta chain was documented in a study of shared clonotypes between healthy human individuals. General observations from the study: Clonotypes that were shared across a few donors made up roughly 5.2% of naive CD4 clonotypes. Memory subsets generally showed smaller estimated richness than naive subsets did.

This table comes from immunoSEQ multiplex PCR, and its TCRdb copy is limited to in-frame clones, with some not included. The data contain 1,500,000 or so clones, roughly 96% of them singletons. Partitioning of CD4+ cells yielded a CD45RA+ naive subset and a CD45RA-negative memory subset. CDR3 size: 14 residues. The V and J ends lost 7 bases and 7 bases respectively, with 19 bases between them. Germline V gives CDR1 MDHEN, CDR2 SYDVKM. On this clone itself: Its specificity is not known.

The sequencing sample was made of naive CD4+ T cells sorted from blood. Regarding subset: CD45RA+ positively selected. The source of this sequence is a young man in good health. The chain is built from TRBV28 and TRBJ1-2; tentative D call: TRBD1 (5 bases). CDR3 residues: CASIMAGGPSGYTF. CDR3 DNA sequence: TGTGCCAGCATCATGGCGGGGGGTCCTAGTGGCTACACCTTC.